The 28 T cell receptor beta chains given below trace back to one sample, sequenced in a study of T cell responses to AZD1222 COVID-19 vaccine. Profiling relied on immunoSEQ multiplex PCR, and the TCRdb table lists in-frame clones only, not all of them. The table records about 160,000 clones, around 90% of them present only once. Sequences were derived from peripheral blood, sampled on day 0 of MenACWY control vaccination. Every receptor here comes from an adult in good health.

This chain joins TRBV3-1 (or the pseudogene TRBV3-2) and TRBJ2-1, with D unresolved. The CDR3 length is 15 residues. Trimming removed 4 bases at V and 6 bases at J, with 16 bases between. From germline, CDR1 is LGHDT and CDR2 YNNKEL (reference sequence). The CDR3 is CASSRPNYPFNEQFF. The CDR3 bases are TGTGCCAGCAGCCGACCTAATTATCCTTTCAATGAGCAGTTCTTC.

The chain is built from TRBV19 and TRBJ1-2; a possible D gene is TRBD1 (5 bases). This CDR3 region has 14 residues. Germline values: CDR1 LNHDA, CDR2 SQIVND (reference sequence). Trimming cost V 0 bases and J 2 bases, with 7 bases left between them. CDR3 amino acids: CASSIDRQNYGYTF. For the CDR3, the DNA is TGTGCCAGTAGTATAGACCGACAGAACTATGGCTACACCTTC. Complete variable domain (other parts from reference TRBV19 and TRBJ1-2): DGGITQSPKYLFRKEGQNVTLSCEQNLNHDAMYWYRQDPGQGLRLIYYSQIVNDFQKGDIAEGYSVSREKKESFPLTVTSAQKNPTAFYLCASSIDRQNYGYTFGSGTRLTVV.

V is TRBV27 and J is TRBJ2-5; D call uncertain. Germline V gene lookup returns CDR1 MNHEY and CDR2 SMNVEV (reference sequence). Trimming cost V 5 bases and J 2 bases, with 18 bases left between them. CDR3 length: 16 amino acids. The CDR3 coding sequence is TGTGCCAGCAGTCCCTCGACCCGCGTTCGACAAGAGACCCAGTACTTC. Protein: CASSPSTRVRQETQYF.

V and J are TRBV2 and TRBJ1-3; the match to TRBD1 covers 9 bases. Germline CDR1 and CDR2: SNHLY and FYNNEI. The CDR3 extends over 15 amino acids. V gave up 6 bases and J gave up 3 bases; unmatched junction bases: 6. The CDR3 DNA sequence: TGTGCCAGCAGAGGGGACAGGGCCAGTGGAAACACCATATATTTT. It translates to CASRGDRASGNTIYF.

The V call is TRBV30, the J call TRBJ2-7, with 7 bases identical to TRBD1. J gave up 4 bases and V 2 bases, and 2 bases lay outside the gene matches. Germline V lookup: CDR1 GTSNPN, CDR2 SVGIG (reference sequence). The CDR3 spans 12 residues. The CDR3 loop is CAWSPTGYEQYF. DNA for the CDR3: TGTGCCTGGAGTCCGACAGGGTACGAGCAGTACTTC.

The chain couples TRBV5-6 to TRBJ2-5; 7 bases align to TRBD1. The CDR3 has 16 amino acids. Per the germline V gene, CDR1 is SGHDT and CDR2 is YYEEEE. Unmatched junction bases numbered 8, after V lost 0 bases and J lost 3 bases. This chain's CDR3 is CASSLANRQGEETQYF. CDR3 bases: TGTGCCAGCAGCTTGGCCAACCGACAGGGAGAAGAGACCCAGTACTTC.

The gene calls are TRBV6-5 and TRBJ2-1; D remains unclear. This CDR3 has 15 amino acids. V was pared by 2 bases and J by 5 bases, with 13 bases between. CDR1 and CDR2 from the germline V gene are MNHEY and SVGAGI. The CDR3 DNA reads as TGTGCCAGCAGTTACGGGCGCCTATATGACAATGAGCAGTTCTTC. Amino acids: CASSYGRLYDNEQFF.

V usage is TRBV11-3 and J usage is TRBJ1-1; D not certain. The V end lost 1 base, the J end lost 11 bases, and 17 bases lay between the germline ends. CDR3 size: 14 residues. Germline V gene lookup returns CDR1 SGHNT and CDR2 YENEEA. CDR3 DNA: TGTGCCAGCAGCTTAGGGCCCCCGGGTTCGTACGCTTTCTTT. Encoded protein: CASSLGPPGSYAFF. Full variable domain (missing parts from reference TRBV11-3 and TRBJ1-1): EAGVVQSPRYKIIEKKQPVAFWCNPISGHNTLYWYLQNLGQGPELLIRYENEEAVDDSQLPKDRFSAERLKGVDSTLKIQPAELGDSAVYLCASSLGPPGSYAFFGQGTRLTVV.

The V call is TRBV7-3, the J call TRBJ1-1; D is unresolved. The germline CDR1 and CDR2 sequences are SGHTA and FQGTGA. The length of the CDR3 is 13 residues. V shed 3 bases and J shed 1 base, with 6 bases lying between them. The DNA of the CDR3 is TGTGCCAGCAGCTTTAACAGGAACACTGAAGCTTTCTTT. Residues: CASSFNRNTEAFF.

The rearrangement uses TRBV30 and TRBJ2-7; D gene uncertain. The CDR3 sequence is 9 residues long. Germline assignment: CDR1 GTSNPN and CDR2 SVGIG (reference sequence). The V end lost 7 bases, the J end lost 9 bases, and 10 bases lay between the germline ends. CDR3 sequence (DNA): TGTGCCTCGTCACCGGGGCAGTACTTC. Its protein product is CASSPGQYF.

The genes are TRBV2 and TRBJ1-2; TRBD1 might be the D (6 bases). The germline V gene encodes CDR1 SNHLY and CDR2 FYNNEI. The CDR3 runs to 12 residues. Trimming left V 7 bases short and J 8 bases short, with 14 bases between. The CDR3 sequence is CASINRAGGYTF. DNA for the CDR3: TGTGCCAGCATAAACAGGGCTGGGGGCTACACCTTC. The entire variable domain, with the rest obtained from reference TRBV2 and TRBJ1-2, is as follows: EPEVTQTPSHQVTQMGQEVILRCVPISNHLYFYWYRQILGQKVEFLVSFYNNEISEKSEIFDDQFSVERPDGSNFTLKIRSTKLEDSAMYFCASINRAGGYTFGSGTRLTVV.

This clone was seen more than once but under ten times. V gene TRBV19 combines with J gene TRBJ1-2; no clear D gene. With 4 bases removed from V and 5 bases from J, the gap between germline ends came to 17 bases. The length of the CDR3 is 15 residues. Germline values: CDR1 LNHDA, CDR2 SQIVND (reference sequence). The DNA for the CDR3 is TGTGCCAGTAGTACTCCCTCGTCTGGAAGTTATGGCTACACCTTC. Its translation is CASSTPSSGSYGYTF.

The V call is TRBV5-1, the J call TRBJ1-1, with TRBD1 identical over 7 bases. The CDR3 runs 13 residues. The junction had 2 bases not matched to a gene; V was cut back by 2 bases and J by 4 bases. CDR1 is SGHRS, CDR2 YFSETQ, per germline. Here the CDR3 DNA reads TGCGCCAGCAGCTTTACAGGGGCCACTGAAGCTTTCTTT. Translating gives CASSFTGATEAFF.

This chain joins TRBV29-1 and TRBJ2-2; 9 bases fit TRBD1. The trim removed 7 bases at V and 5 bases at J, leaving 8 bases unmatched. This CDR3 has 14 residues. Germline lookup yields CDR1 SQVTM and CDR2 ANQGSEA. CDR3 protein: CSAVRDRDTGELFF. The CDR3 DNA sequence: TGCAGCGCCGTCCGGGACAGGGATACCGGGGAGCTGTTTTTT.

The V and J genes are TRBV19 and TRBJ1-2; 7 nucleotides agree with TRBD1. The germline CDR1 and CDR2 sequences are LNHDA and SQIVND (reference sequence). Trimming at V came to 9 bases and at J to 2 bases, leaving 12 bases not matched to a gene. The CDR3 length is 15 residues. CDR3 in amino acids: CASPTPGGGNYGYTF. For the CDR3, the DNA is TGTGCCAGCCCGACCCCCGGAGGGGGCAACTATGGCTACACCTTC. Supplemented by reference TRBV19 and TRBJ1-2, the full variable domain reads DGGITQSPKYLFRKEGQNVTLSCEQNLNHDAMYWYRQDPGQGLRLIYYSQIVNDFQKGDIAEGYSVSREKKESFPLTVTSAQKNPTAFYLCASPTPGGGNYGYTFGSGTRLTVV.

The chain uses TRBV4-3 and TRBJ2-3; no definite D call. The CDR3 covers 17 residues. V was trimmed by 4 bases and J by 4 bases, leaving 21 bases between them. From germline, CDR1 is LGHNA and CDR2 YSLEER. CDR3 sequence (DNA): TGCGCCAGCAGCCTGAACCCCCCCACGACCAGCCCAGATACGCAGTATTTT. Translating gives CASSLNPPTTSPDTQYF.

For the CDR3, the DNA is TGTGCCAGCAGTTTCCCCAGCAGGCGGGCGTCGAATGAGCAGTTCTTC. This gives the protein CASSFPSRRASNEQFF. The rearrangement uses TRBV28 and TRBJ2-1, with a weak D call TRBD2 (5 bases). V was pared by 3 bases and J by 7 bases, with 19 bases between. Germline V gene sequence: CDR1 MDHEN, CDR2 SYDVKM. The CDR3 totals 16 residues.

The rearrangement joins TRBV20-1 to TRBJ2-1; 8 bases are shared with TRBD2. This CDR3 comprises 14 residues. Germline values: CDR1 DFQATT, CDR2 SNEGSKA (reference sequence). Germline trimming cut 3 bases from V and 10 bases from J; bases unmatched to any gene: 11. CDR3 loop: CSASTPGLGNEQFF. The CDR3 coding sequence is TGCAGTGCTAGTACCCCGGGACTAGGTAACGAGCAGTTCTTC.

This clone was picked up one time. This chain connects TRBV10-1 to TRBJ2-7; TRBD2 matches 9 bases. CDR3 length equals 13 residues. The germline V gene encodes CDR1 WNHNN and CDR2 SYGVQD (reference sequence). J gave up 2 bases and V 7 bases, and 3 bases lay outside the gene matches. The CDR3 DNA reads TGCGCCAGCAAGGCTAGCGGGACCTACGAGCAGTACTTC. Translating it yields CASKASGTYEQYF.

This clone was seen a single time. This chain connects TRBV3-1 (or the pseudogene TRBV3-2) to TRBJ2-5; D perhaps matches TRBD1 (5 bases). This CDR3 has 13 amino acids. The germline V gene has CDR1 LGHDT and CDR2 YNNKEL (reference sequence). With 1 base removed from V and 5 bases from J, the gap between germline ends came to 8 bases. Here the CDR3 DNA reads TGTGCCAGCAGCCAAGGACAGAGGGAGACCCAGTACTTC. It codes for CASSQGQRETQYF.

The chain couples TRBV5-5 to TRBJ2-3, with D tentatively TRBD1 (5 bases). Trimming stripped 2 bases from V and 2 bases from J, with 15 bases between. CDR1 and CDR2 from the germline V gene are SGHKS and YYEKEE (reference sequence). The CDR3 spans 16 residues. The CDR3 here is CASSFALQGNTDTQYF. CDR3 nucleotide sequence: TGTGCCAGCAGCTTCGCGCTCCAGGGAAACACAGATACGCAGTATTTT.

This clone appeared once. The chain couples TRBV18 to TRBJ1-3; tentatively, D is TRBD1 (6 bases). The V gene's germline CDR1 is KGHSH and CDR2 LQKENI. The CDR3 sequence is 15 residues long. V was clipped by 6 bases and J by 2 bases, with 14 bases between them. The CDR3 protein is CASSPGSGAGNTIYF. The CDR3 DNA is TGTGCCAGCTCCCCCGGATCAGGGGCTGGAAACACCATATATTTT.

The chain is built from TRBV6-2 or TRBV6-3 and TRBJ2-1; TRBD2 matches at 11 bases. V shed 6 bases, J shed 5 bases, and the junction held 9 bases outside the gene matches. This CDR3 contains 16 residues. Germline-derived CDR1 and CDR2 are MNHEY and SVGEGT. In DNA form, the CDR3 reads TGTGCCAGCAGCGAACATAGCGGGAGGGCCCACAATGAGCAGTTCTTC. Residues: CASSEHSGRAHNEQFF.

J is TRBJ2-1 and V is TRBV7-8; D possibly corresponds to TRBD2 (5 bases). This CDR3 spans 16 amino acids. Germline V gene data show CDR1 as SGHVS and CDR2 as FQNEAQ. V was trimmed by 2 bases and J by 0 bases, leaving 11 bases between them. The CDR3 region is CASSLFGVSSYNEQFF. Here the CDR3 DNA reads TGTGCCAGCAGCTTATTCGGGGTTAGCTCCTACAATGAGCAGTTCTTC.

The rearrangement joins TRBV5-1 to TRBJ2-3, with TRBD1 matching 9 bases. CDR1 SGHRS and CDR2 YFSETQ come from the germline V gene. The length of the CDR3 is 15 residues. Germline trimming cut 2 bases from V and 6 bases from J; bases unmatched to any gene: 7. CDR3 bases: TGCGCCAGCAGCTTTTGGAGAACAGGGGGCGATACGCAGTATTTT. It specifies CASSFWRTGGDTQYF.

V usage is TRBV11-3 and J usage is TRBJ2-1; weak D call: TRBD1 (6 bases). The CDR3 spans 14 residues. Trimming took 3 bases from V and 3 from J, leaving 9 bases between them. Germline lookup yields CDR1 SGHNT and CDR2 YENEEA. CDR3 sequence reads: CASSFGTIYNEQFF. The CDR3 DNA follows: TGTGCCAGCAGCTTCGGGACAATCTACAATGAGCAGTTCTTC.

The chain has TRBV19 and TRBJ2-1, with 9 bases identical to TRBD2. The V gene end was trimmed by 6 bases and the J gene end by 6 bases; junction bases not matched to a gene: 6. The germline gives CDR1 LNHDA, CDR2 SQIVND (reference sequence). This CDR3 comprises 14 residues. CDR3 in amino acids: CASRGGRVANEQFF. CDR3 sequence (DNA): TGTGCCAGTAGGGGCGGGAGGGTGGCCAATGAGCAGTTCTTC.

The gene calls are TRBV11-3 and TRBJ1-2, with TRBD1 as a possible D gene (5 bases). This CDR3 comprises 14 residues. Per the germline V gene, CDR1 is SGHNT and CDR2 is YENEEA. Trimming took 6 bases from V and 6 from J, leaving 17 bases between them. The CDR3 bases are TGTGCCAGCAGTCCACTCAGGGTCCCGGATGGCTACACCTTC. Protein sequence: CASSPLRVPDGYTF.